What follows are 32 T cell receptor beta chains derived from one specimen sequenced in a study of control samples from healthy donors and cancer patients. The protocol was immunoSEQ multiplex PCR, while the TCRdb copy is restricted to in-frame clones and leaves out a portion. The sample contains about 150,000 clones, 88% of which appear only once. The sequenced sample consisted of blood. Every receptor here comes from a man younger than 35 in good health.

The chain is built from TRBV18 and TRBJ2-1; D not certain. In germline, CDR1 is KGHSH, CDR2 LQKENI. The CDR3 runs to 16 residues. The V end was cut by 4 bases, the J end by 4 bases, with 17 bases between. For the CDR3, the DNA is TGTGCCAGCTCACTAGGCCGGGTCTCGTTATACAATGAGCAGTTCTTC. Amino acids: CASSLGRVSLYNEQFF.

Only one count was recorded for this clone. This rearrangement joins TRBV4-3 to TRBJ1-4; D not resolved. V shed 0 bases and J shed 5 bases, with 13 bases lying between them. The CDR3 totals 16 residues. Germline CDR1 LGHNA, CDR2 YSLEER. The CDR3 is CASSQEGGGDNEKLFF. The CDR3 DNA reads as TGCGCCAGCAGCCAAGAGGGCGGCGGAGACAATGAAAAACTGTTTTTT.

The V and J genes are TRBV6-5 and TRBJ1-5; 8 nucleotides match TRBD1. Germline lookup yields CDR1 MNHEY and CDR2 SVGAGI. Trimming removed 5 bases from V and 5 bases from J; junction bases left unmatched: 8. This CDR3 contains 15 residues. CDR3 in amino acids: CASSPTGVRHQPQHF. The DNA of the CDR3 is TGTGCCAGCAGTCCGACAGGGGTTAGACATCAGCCCCAGCATTTT.

This clone was observed a handful of times. The chain is built from TRBV29-1 and TRBJ1-1; 7 bases are shared with TRBD1. The length of the CDR3 is 16 residues. V shed 7 bases, J shed 0 bases, and the junction held 14 bases outside the gene matches. In germline, CDR1 is SQVTM, CDR2 ANQGSEA. CDR3 sequence reads: CSAKGGRLLMNTEAFF. CDR3 DNA sequence: TGCAGCGCCAAAGGGGGCCGCCTCCTTATGAACACTGAAGCTTTCTTT. Based on the CDR3 plus reference TRBV29-1 and TRBJ1-1, the full variable domain is SAVISQKPSRDICQRGTSLTIQCQVDSQVTMMFWYRQQPGQSLTLIATANQGSEATYESGFVIDKFPISRPNLTFSTLTVSNMSPEDSSIYLCSAKGGRLLMNTEAFFGQGTRLTVV.

The CDR3 protein is CASSLDSQGASAFF. The CDR3 DNA sequence: TGCGCCAGCAGCTTGGACTCCCAGGGGGCATCAGCTTTCTTT. This chain joins TRBV5-1 and TRBJ1-1; TRBD1 agrees at 8 bases. Looked up from germline, CDR1 is SGHRS and CDR2 is YFSETQ. Trimming at V came to 0 bases and at J to 10 bases, leaving 8 bases not matched to a gene. CDR3 length: 14 residues.

V usage is TRBV5-1 and J usage is TRBJ1-3, with D perhaps matching TRBD1 (5 bases). The length of the CDR3 is 15 residues. The germline gives CDR1 SGHRS, CDR2 YFSETQ. V shed 1 base and J shed 2 bases, with 10 bases lying between them. The CDR3 reads CASSLPRDTGNTIYF. In DNA, the CDR3 is TGCGCCAGCAGCTTGCCCAGGGATACTGGAAACACCATATATTTT.

The table lists this clone with a few counts. The chain combines TRBV14 with TRBJ1-1, with unresolved D. The germline V gene has CDR1 SGHDN and CDR2 FVKESK. V lost 0 bases and J lost 11, with 13 bases in between. This CDR3 spans 13 amino acids. CDR3 nucleotides: TGTGCCAGCAGCCAAGATTTGGCCAGTTCGGCTTTCTTT. It specifies CASSQDLASSAFF.

This clone was detected only once. The chain joins TRBV7-8 to TRBJ2-5; 9 bases fit TRBD2. The germline V gene has CDR1 SGHVS and CDR2 FQNEAQ. The CDR3 sequence is 14 residues long. V lost 5 bases to trimming and J lost 6 bases; unmatched junction nucleotides: 7. CDR3 sequence: CASSLSGGPQTQYF. In nucleotides, the CDR3 is TGTGCCAGCAGCCTGAGCGGGGGGCCCCAGACCCAGTACTTC.

The chain has TRBV5-1 and TRBJ1-1, with 9 positions matching TRBD1. Germline CDR1 reads SGHRS; CDR2 reads YFSETQ. CDR3 length: 15 amino acids. Losses at the gene ends were 4 bases for V and 4 bases for J; bases not matched to a gene: 8. The CDR3 loop reads CASSETTGGGTEAFF. For the CDR3, the DNA is TGCGCCAGCAGCGAAACCACAGGGGGCGGCACTGAAGCTTTCTTT.

The chain uses TRBV5-1 and TRBJ2-7; 8 bases line up with TRBD1. The ends lost 4 bases at V and 6 bases at J; junction bases unmatched: 12. This CDR3 is built from 15 residues. Germline V gives CDR1 SGHRS, CDR2 YFSETQ. The CDR3 sequence is CASSRAAQGAGEQYF. CDR3 DNA: TGCGCCAGCAGCCGAGCGGCCCAGGGGGCAGGCGAGCAGTACTTC.

The count of this clone is one. The rearrangement joins TRBV20-1 to TRBJ1-4; D is ambiguous. The length of the CDR3 is 14 residues. The germline V gene encodes CDR1 DFQATT and CDR2 SNEGSKA (reference sequence). V was clipped by 3 bases and J by 0 bases, with 8 bases between them. The CDR3, as DNA: TGCAGTGCTAGTGTTTCAGCAACTAATGAAAAACTGTTTTTT. It encodes CSASVSATNEKLFF.

The J gene is TRBJ1-6, the V gene TRBV7-9, with D unresolved. This CDR3 comprises 14 residues. Germline V CDR1 and CDR2: SEHNR, FQNEAQ (reference sequence). Trimming took 5 bases from V and 5 from J, leaving 10 bases between them. CDR3 region: CASSAQVDNSPLHF. CDR3 nucleotide sequence: TGTGCCAGCAGCGCCCAGGTGGATAATTCACCCCTCCACTTT.

This clone showed up just once. The chain carries TRBV24-1 and TRBJ2-2; D not resolved. The CDR3 is 13 amino acids. V dropped 4 bases and J dropped 0 bases, with 2 bases sitting between them. Germline V gives CDR1 KGHDR, CDR2 SFDVKD. The CDR3 loop is CATSDPNTGELFF. CDR3 coding DNA: TGTGCCACCAGTGACCCGAACACCGGGGAGCTGTTTTTT.

V gene TRBV9 combines with J gene TRBJ2-3; a weak D match, TRBD2 (6 bases). This CDR3 has 16 residues. Trimming shortened V by 0 bases and J by 2 bases, and 13 bases separated the two germline ends. Per the germline V gene, CDR1 is SGDLS and CDR2 is YYNGEE. The CDR3 reads CASSVGGLEFTDTQYF. The CDR3 DNA follows: TGTGCCAGCAGCGTAGGGGGACTGGAATTCACAGATACGCAGTATTTT.

This chain connects TRBV6-5 to TRBJ1-1, with TRBD1 matching over 7 bases. V lost 0 bases and J lost 1; bases outside the gene matches: 2. Germline V gene sequence: CDR1 MNHEY, CDR2 SVGAGI. This CDR3 has 15 residues. This CDR3 reads CASSYSTGSNTEAFF. Here the CDR3 DNA reads TGTGCCAGCAGTTACTCGACAGGGTCGAACACTGAAGCTTTCTTT.

The chain is built from TRBV5-4 and TRBJ2-7; no reliable D call. Germline lookup yields CDR1 SGHNT and CDR2 YYREEE (reference sequence). CDR3 size: 12 residues. Between the trimmed V and J ends, which lost 4 bases and 0 bases, there was a span of 5 bases. This CDR3 reads CASSIFSYEQYF. CDR3 nucleotides: TGTGCCAGCAGCATATTCTCCTACGAGCAGTACTTC. Full variable domain (remainder filled in from reference TRBV5-4 and TRBJ2-7): ETGVTQSPTHLIKTRGQQVTLRCSSQSGHNTVSWYQQALGQGPQFIFQYYREEENGRGNFPPRFSGLQFPNYSSELNVNALELDDSALYLCASSIFSYEQYFGPGTRLTVT.

V is TRBV3-1 (or the pseudogene TRBV3-2) and J is TRBJ2-7; the D gene is possibly TRBD2 (6 bases). CDR1 is LGHDT and CDR2 is YNNKEL in the germline V gene (reference sequence). Trimming shortened V by 8 bases and J by 0 bases, and 14 bases separated the two germline ends. The CDR3 length is 14 residues. The chain's CDR3 is CASRPGGASYEQYF. The CDR3 bases are TGTGCCAGCCGACCCGGAGGGGCCTCCTACGAGCAGTACTTC.

This clone was recorded a few times. The V and J genes are TRBV7-2 and TRBJ2-7; no clear D gene. The V gene lost 5 bases and the J gene lost 0 bases, with 5 bases spanning the gap. The CDR3 loop spans 12 amino acids. Per germline, CDR1 SGHTA and CDR2 FQGNSA. For the CDR3, the DNA is TGTGCCAGCAGCCAGGTCTCCTACGAGCAGTACTTC. Residues: CASSQVSYEQYF.

This chain links TRBV30 with TRBJ2-7, with D perhaps assigned TRBD1 or TRBD2 (5 bases each). V lost 0 bases to trimming and J lost 3 bases, with 18 bases between them. From germline, CDR1 is GTSNPN and CDR2 SVGIG (reference sequence). The CDR3 spans 16 residues. The CDR3 here is CAWSVWGRGQIYEQYF. The DNA of the CDR3 is TGTGCCTGGAGTGTATGGGGTCGGGGCCAGATCTACGAGCAGTACTTC.

The V and J genes are TRBV4-1 and TRBJ1-3; 7 bases are shared with TRBD1. The J segment lost 1 base and the V segment lost 0 bases, leaving 6 bases of the junction unmatched. The CDR3 spans 17 residues. Per the germline V gene, CDR1 is MGHRA and CDR2 is YSYEKL. The CDR3 sequence is CASSQDGGGLSGNTIYF. DNA for the CDR3: TGCGCCAGCAGCCAAGATGGAGGGGGCCTATCTGGAAACACCATATATTTT.

The CDR3 nucleotides are TGTGCCAGCAGTGGCAGGGACAGGGGTTTCTACGAGCAGTACTTC. This codes for CASSGRDRGFYEQYF. J is TRBJ2-7 and V is TRBV28; 10 nucleotides agree with TRBD1. Germline CDR1 reads MDHEN; CDR2 reads SYDVKM. The CDR3 totals 15 residues. V dropped 5 bases and J dropped 3; count of bases not matched to a gene: 7.

J is TRBJ2-6 and V is TRBV11-2, with D perhaps being TRBD1 or TRBD2 (6 bases each). The CDR3 runs 19 residues. Germline CDR1 reads SGHAT; CDR2 reads FQNNGV. With 3 bases removed from V and 3 bases from J, the gap between germline ends came to 21 bases. In DNA form, the CDR3 reads TGTGCCAGCAGCTTCGGGGGTTGGGGGCAGTTAGGTGGGGCCAACGTCCTGACTTTC. Protein sequence: CASSFGGWGQLGGANVLTF.

The CDR3 region is CASGTGIQKLFF. In nucleotides, the CDR3 is TGTGCCAGCGGGACAGGTATTCAAAAACTGTTTTTT. The rearrangement links TRBV27 to TRBJ1-4; 8 nucleotides match TRBD1. The CDR3 is made up of 12 amino acids. J gave up 9 bases and V 8 bases, and 5 bases lay outside the gene matches. CDR1 and CDR2 (germline): MNHEY, SMNVEV (reference sequence). Looking up the rest from reference TRBV27 and TRBJ1-4 gives the full variable domain: EAQVTQNPRYLITVTGKKLTVTCSQNMNHEYMSWYRQDPGLGLRQIYYSMNVEVTDKGDVPEGYKVSRKEKRNFPLILESPSPNQTSLYFCASGTGIQKLFFGSGTQLSVL.

The rearrangement uses TRBV28 and TRBJ2-7; maybe TRBD1 (6 bases). CDR1 MDHEN and CDR2 SYDVKM come from the germline V gene. Between the trimmed V and J ends, which lost 6 bases and 4 bases, there was a span of 19 bases. This CDR3 spans 15 amino acids. The CDR3 protein is CASRRQSQGTYEQYF. CDR3 nucleotides: TGTGCCAGCAGACGACAGTCACAGGGTACTTACGAGCAGTACTTC.

The chain is built from TRBV5-1 and TRBJ1-1, with D possibly being TRBD1 (6 bases). Germline V gene lookup returns CDR1 SGHRS and CDR2 YFSETQ. V gave up 2 bases and J gave up 4 bases, with 9 bases separating them. The CDR3 covers 13 residues. CDR3 amino acids: CASSFTGATEAFF. As DNA, the CDR3 is TGCGCCAGCAGCTTTACGGGGGCCACTGAAGCTTTCTTT. Drawing the rest from reference TRBV5-1 and TRBJ1-1, the complete variable domain is KAGVTQTPRYLIKTRGQQVTLSCSPISGHRSVSWYQQTPGQGLQFLFEYFSETQRNKGNFPGRFSGRQFSNSRSEMNVSTLELGDSALYLCASSFTGATEAFFGQGTRLTVV.

The rearrangement links TRBV9 to TRBJ1-1; 11 bases map to TRBD1. This CDR3 spans 16 amino acids. The V gene end was trimmed by 3 bases and the J gene end by 5 bases; junction bases not matched to a gene: 9. The germline gives CDR1 SGDLS, CDR2 YYNGEE. The DNA of the CDR3 is TGTGCCAGCAGCGACTACCAAGGACAGGGGGCGACTGAAGCTTTCTTT. This encodes CASSDYQGQGATEAFF.

The J gene is TRBJ2-3, the V gene TRBV19; unclear D gene. Trimming pared 0 bases from V and 6 bases from J, leaving 4 bases between. The CDR3 is made up of 12 amino acids. CDR1 and CDR2 from the germline V gene are LNHDA and SQIVND (reference sequence). The CDR3 DNA reads as TGTGCCAGTAGTATAGACAGGGATACGCAGTATTTT. Translation gives CASSIDRDTQYF. Full variable domain (missing parts from reference TRBV19 and TRBJ2-3): DGGITQSPKYLFRKEGQNVTLSCEQNLNHDAMYWYRQDPGQGLRLIYYSQIVNDFQKGDIAEGYSVSREKKESFPLTVTSAQKNPTAFYLCASSIDRDTQYFGPGTRLTVL.

The V call is TRBV4-2, the J call TRBJ2-1, with 8 bases aligning to TRBD1. Trimming took 0 bases from V and 0 from J; bases not matched to a gene: 13. This CDR3 is built from 20 residues. CDR1 is LGHNA and CDR2 is YNFKEQ in the germline V gene. CDR3 DNA: TGTGCCAGCAGCCAAGATCCCACCGGGACAGGTTATGGCTCCTACAATGAGCAGTTCTTC. Residues: CASSQDPTGTGYGSYNEQFF.

V usage is TRBV5-6 and J usage is TRBJ2-2; 9 bases agree with TRBD1. The ends lost 4 bases at V and 6 bases at J; junction bases unmatched: 10. The CDR3 length is 16 residues. Germline V lookup: CDR1 SGHDT, CDR2 YYEEEE. The DNA of the CDR3 is TGTGCCAGCAGCCCCATTACAGGGGGCGCCGCCGGGGAGCTGTTTTTT. Translated: CASSPITGGAAGELFF.

CDR3 sequence reads: CASSFTAGVAYEQYF. CDR3 sequence (DNA): TGTGCCAGCAGCTTCACAGCGGGGGTGGCCTACGAGCAGTACTTC. The V gene is TRBV7-8, the J gene TRBJ2-7; 8 bases are shared with TRBD2. Losses at the gene ends were 3 bases for V and 2 bases for J; bases not matched to a gene: 6. This CDR3 region has 15 residues. Germline V gene sequence: CDR1 SGHVS, CDR2 FQNEAQ.

The table lists this clone with a few counts. The genes are TRBV9 and TRBJ1-3; a possible D gene is TRBD1 (6 bases). V was pared by 4 bases and J by 4 bases, with 15 bases between. CDR1 is SGDLS and CDR2 is YYNGEE in the germline V gene. The CDR3 runs to 15 residues. The CDR3 spells CASSPRGAGGNTIYF. CDR3 DNA sequence: TGTGCCAGCAGCCCTCGGGGGGCGGGAGGAAACACCATATATTTT.

The sample holds a few counts of this clone. This chain connects TRBV27 to TRBJ1-2; D not certain. Trimming took 0 bases from V and 5 from J, leaving 7 bases between them. The germline V gene has CDR1 MNHEY and CDR2 SMNVEV (reference sequence). This CDR3 comprises 13 residues. CDR3 bases: TGTGCCAGCAGTTTATCTCAAGGGTATGGCTACACCTTC. It codes for CASSLSQGYGYTF.